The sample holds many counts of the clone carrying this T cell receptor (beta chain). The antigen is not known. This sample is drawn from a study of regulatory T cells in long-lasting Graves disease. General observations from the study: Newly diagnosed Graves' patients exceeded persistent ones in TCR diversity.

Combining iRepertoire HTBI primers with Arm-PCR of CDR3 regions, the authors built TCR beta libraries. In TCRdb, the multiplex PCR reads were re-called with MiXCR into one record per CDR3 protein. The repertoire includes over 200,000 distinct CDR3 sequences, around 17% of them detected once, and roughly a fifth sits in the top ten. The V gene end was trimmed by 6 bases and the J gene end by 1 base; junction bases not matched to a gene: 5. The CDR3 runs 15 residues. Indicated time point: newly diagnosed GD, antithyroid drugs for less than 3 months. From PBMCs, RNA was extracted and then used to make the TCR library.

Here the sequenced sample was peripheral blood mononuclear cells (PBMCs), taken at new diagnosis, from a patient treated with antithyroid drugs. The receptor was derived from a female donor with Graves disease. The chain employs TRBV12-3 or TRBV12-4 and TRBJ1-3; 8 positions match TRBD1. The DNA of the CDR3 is TGTGCCAGCAGGACGCAGGGGGCGTCTGGAAACACCATATATTTT. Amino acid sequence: CASRTQGASGNTIYF.